This TCR beta chain is from a study of cytomegalovirus exposure and HLA in healthy donors. 60 Vbeta and 13 Jbeta primers were used in PCR. Assay used: immunoSEQ multiplex PCR; TCRdb lists only in-frame clones, some missing. In total, the table holds more than 95,000 clones. From germline, CDR1 is MNHEY and CDR2 SMNVEV (reference sequence). CDR3 length: 14 amino acids. Trimming removed 9 bases at V and 2 bases at J, with 14 bases between. The source material was PBMCs. The chain is built from TRBV27 and TRBJ1-3; D remains ambiguous. The TCR comes from a young man in good health and CMV-seronegative. CDR3 region: CASSPLLTGNTIYF. CDR3 nucleotide sequence: TGTGCCAGTTCCCCCCTACTTACTGGAAACACCATATATTTT.